This T cell receptor (beta chain) was sequenced for a study of OX40 agonist ivuxolimab in advanced cancers. Study results and limitations: There were also nonresponders showing low normalized T-cell clonal expansion. The study did not work out the antigen specificity of the expanded peripheral T cells.

Method: immunoSEQ multiplex PCR; TCRdb's copy keeps in-frame clones and lacks some. The sample has about 41,000 clones, around four fifths seen once. This CDR3 has 14 residues. In germline, CDR1 is MNHEY, CDR2 SMNVEV (reference sequence). The trim removed 6 bases at V and 10 bases at J, leaving 9 bases unmatched. A remark on this clone: The antigen is not known.

The chain couples TRBV27 to TRBJ1-6, with 7 bases matching TRBD1. Specimen: CD4+ or CD8+ T cells sorted from blood, collected in a trial of the OX40 agonist ivuxolimab. This TCR was sampled from an adult with an advanced solid tumor such as melanoma, head and neck, liver or kidney cancer. This CDR3 is CASRTGIPGSPLHF. DNA for the CDR3: TGTGCCAGCAGGACAGGGATCCCTGGGTCACCCCTCCACTTT.